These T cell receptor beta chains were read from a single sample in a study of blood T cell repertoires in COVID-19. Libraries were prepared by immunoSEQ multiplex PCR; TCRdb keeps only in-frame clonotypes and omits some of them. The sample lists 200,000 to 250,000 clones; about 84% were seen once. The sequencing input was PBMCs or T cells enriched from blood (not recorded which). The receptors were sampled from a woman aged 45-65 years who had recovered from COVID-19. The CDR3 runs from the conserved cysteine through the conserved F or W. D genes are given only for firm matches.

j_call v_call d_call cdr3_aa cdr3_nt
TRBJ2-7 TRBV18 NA CASSTVTGKNEQYF TGTGCCAGCTCTACCGTCACAGGGAAAAACGAGCAGTACTTC
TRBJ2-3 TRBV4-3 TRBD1 CASSLLRGTGETDTQYF TGCGCCAGCAGCCTGCTAAGAGGGACAGGGGAGACAGATACGCAGTATTTT
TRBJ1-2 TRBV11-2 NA CASSRNSYGYTF TGTGCCAGCAGTCGTAACAGCTATGGCTACACCTTC
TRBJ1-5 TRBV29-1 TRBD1 CSGIGTANQPQHF TGCAGCGGGATAGGGACAGCAAATCAGCCCCAGCATTTT
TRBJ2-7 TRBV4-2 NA CASSQDRRGGSYEQYF TGTGCCAGCAGCCAAGATCGGCGCGGAGGAAGCTACGAGCAGTACTTC
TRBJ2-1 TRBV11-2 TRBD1 CATNPPGGFYNEQFF TGTGCCACCAACCCTCCAGGGGGTTTTTACAATGAGCAGTTCTTC
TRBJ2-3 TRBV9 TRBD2 CASSVGTSGNTDTQYF TGTGCCAGCAGCGTAGGAACTAGCGGGAACACAGATACGCAGTATTTT
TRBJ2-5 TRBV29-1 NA CSVEGRGHQETQYF TGCAGCGTTGAGGGTAGGGGCCACCAAGAGACCCAGTACTTC
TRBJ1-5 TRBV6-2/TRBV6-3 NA CASSSTGTNQPQHF TGTGCCAGCAGTTCGACAGGCACCAATCAGCCCCAGCATTTT
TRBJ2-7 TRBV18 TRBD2 CASSPDLAGVSYEQYF TGTGCCAGCTCACCGGACCTAGCGGGAGTCTCCTACGAGCAGTACTTC
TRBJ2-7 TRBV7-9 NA CASSSEGGPYEQYF TGTGCCAGCAGCTCGGAGGGGGGGCCCTACGAGCAGTACTTC
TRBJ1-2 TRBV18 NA CASSPTLSDGYTF TGTGCCAGCTCGCCCACCCTATCGGATGGCTACACCTTC
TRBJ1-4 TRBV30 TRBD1 CAWRIPKEQGVGEKLFF TGTGCCTGGAGAATCCCGAAGGAACAGGGGGTGGGTGAAAAACTGTTTTTT
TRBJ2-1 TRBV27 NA CASSLGHEQFF TGTGCCAGCAGTTTGGGGCATGAGCAGTTCTTC
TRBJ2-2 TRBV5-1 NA CASSISAGELFF TGCGCCAGCAGCATTAGTGCCGGGGAGCTGTTTTTT
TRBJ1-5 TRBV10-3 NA CAPQAFDSNQPQHF TGTGCCCCCCAGGCGTTCGATAGCAATCAGCCCCAGCATTTT
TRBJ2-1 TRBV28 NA CASRGAFTQEQFF TGTGCCAGCAGGGGAGCCTTCACCCAAGAGCAGTTCTTC
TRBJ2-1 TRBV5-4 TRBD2 CASSTTSGGEQFF TGTGCCAGCAGCACTACTAGCGGTGGTGAGCAGTTCTTC
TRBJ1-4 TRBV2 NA CASTPGDEKLFF TGTGCCAGCACACCGGGAGATGAAAAACTGTTTTTT
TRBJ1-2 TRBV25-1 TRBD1 CASSDPLRGTGVYGYTF TGTGCCAGCAGTGACCCTCTCCGGGGGACAGGGGTCTATGGCTACACCTTC
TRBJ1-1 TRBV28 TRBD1 CASSFGTDSEAFF TGTGCCAGCAGTTTCGGGACAGACAGTGAAGCTTTCTTT
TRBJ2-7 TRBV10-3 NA CASRRFTLSYSAEQYF TGTGCCTCCCGCCGATTTACTCTGTCCTATTCTGCCGAGCAGTACTTC
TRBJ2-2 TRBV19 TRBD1 CASTTGTVTGELFF TGTGCCAGTACGACCGGGACAGTGACCGGGGAGCTGTTTTTT